Presented here are 8 T cell receptor beta chains from one specimen sequenced in a study of radiotherapy plus CTLA-4 blockade in lung cancer. Libraries were prepared by immunoSEQ multiplex PCR; TCRdb keeps only in-frame clonotypes and omits some of them. The data show 77,000 or so clones, over 65% seen once. Sequencing used peripheral blood, obtained from a patient treated with radiotherapy plus ipilimumab. These receptors all stem from a human donor with non-small cell lung cancer whose response to radiotherapy plus ipilimumab could not be evaluated.

The genes are TRBV5-1 and TRBJ1-2; 7 bases are a match to TRBD1. The germline gives CDR1 SGHRS, CDR2 YFSETQ. With 5 bases clipped from V and 3 bases from J, the junction kept 7 bases outside the gene matches. The CDR3 sequence is 14 residues long. The CDR3 DNA reads as TGCGCCAGCAGTCAGGGGGAAGCTGACTATGGCTACACCTTC. Residues: CASSQGEADYGYTF.

DNA of the CDR3: TGTGCCAGTAGCCGGGACAGGGATTACGAGCAGTACTTC. Translating gives CASSRDRDYEQYF. This rearrangement joins TRBV19 to TRBJ2-7; TRBD1 agrees at 9 bases. CDR3 length: 13 residues. Germline V gene data show CDR1 as LNHDA and CDR2 as SQIVND (reference sequence). With V trimmed by 6 bases and J by 4 bases, 4 bases remained unmatched. The full variable domain, rest sourced from reference TRBV19 and TRBJ2-7, is DGGITQSPKYLFRKEGQNVTLSCEQNLNHDAMYWYRQDPGQGLRLIYYSQIVNDFQKGDIAEGYSVSREKKESFPLTVTSAQKNPTAFYLCASSRDRDYEQYFGPGTRLTVT.

This chain uses TRBV4-3 with TRBJ2-6, with 8 bases identical to TRBD1. The V and J ends lost 5 bases and 0 bases, in that order; junction bases with no gene match: 6. Germline CDR1 is LGHNA and CDR2 is YSLEER. This CDR3 has 17 amino acids. The CDR3 DNA reads TGCGCCAGCAGCGCCGGGACAGGCCTCTCTGGGGCCAACGTCCTGACTTTC. It encodes CASSAGTGLSGANVLTF.

The rearrangement joins TRBV6-6 to TRBJ2-1; tentative D call: TRBD1 (5 bases). The CDR3 has 15 residues. V gave up 2 bases and J gave up 7 bases, with 15 bases separating them. Germline V gives CDR1 MNHNY, CDR2 SVGAGI (reference sequence). CDR3 loop: CASSYQDSSWNEQFF. The CDR3 DNA follows: TGTGCCAGCAGTTACCAAGACAGTAGCTGGAATGAGCAGTTCTTC.

This clone was counted once. V gene TRBV18 combines with J gene TRBJ2-1, with 7 bases fitting TRBD2. CDR1 is KGHSH and CDR2 is LQKENI in the germline V gene. Losses at the gene ends were 2 bases for V and 0 bases for J; bases not matched to a gene: 4. CDR3 size: 16 residues. CDR3 DNA: TGTGCCAGCTCACCAGGCGGGGGTAGCTCCTACAATGAGCAGTTCTTC. Translated, it gives CASSPGGGSSYNEQFF.

The V gene is TRBV28, the J gene TRBJ2-1, with D possibly matching TRBD1 (5 bases). Germline lookup yields CDR1 MDHEN and CDR2 SYDVKM. CDR3 length equals 14 residues. Between the trimmed V and J ends, which lost 6 bases and 0 bases, there was a span of 9 bases. CDR3 amino acids: CASRDIFSYNEQFF. For the CDR3, the DNA is TGTGCCAGCAGGGACATCTTCTCCTACAATGAGCAGTTCTTC.

The rearrangement joins TRBV27 to TRBJ2-7; 10 positions match TRBD2. CDR3 length: 14 residues. Germline loops: CDR1 MNHEY, CDR2 SMNVEV (reference sequence). V lost 5 bases to trimming and J lost 2 bases; unmatched junction nucleotides: 3. The DNA of the CDR3 is TGTGCCAGCAGTATAGCGGGAGGCCCCTACGAGCAGTACTTC. Translation gives CASSIAGGPYEQYF.

The V gene is TRBV11-2, the J gene TRBJ2-1, with TRBD2 matching 14 bases. CDR1 and CDR2 from the germline V gene are SGHAT and FQNNGV. The CDR3 sequence is 15 residues long. With V trimmed by 4 bases and J by 7 bases, 3 bases remained unmatched. CDR3 region: CASSSGLAGVNEQFF. The CDR3, as DNA: TGTGCCAGCAGCTCGGGACTAGCGGGAGTGAATGAGCAGTTCTTC.